Shown below are 23 T cell receptor beta chains from a single sample sequenced in a study of T cells in Graves' hyperthyroidism and ophthalmopathy. Amplified TCR beta CDR3 regions came from RNA transcripts. RT-PCR in the first round (using the HTBI primer set) targeted the TCR CDR3. MiXCR, applied by TCRdb to the multiplex PCR reads, yields one record per CDR3 protein. The sample shows approximately 630,000 distinct CDR3 sequences, about a sixth of them seen only once. The sample taken for sequencing was blood. Every receptor here comes from a woman in her twenties or thirties with Graves' hyperthyroidism.

This clonotype was seen many times. The genes are TRBV18 and TRBJ2-1; D unclear. Germline CDR1 KGHSH, CDR2 LQKENI. The CDR3 loop spans 16 amino acids. V was trimmed by 3 bases and J by 3 bases, leaving 15 bases between them. Here the CDR3 DNA reads TGTGCCAGCTCACCGAGACAAGCAGGAGTCTACAATGAGCAGTTCTTC. Protein sequence: CASSPRQAGVYNEQFF.

This clonotype came up many times. The chain recombines TRBV6-1 with TRBJ2-7; perhaps TRBD2 as D (7 bases). V lost 0 bases and J lost 3, with 15 bases in between. The CDR3 spans 16 residues. Per the germline V gene, CDR1 is MNHNS and CDR2 is SASEGT. CDR3 residues: CASSEALRGAHYEQYF. The CDR3 coding sequence is TGTGCCAGCAGTGAAGCGCTTCGGGGGGCTCACTACGAGCAGTACTTC.

This clonotype occurred a few times. A read error may explain this, as a much larger clone is one base away. Since no conserved phenylalanine or tryptophan closes the CDR3, a read error is the likely cause. The chain employs TRBV2 and TRBJ1-5; 11 nucleotides agree with TRBD1. Germline CDR1 reads SNHLY; CDR2 reads FYNNEI. Losses at the gene ends were 4 bases for V and 6 bases for J; bases not matched to a gene: 5. The CDR3 covers 15 residues. Written as DNA, the CDR3 is TGTGCCAGCAGTGGTCGGACAGGGGGCACTCAGCCCCAGCATCTT. It translates to CASSGRTGGTQPQHL.

This clonotype was counted a few times. A much larger clone lies a single base off, so this may be a read error. V gene TRBV7-9 combines with J gene TRBJ2-2; D uncertain. V gave up 3 bases and J gave up 7 bases, with 3 bases separating them. CDR1 and CDR2 (germline): SEHNR, FQNEAQ (reference sequence). This CDR3 has 11 residues. The DNA for the CDR3 is TGTGCCAGCAGCTTTTACGGGGAGCTGTTTTTT. Translating it yields CASSFYGELFF.

This clonotype was seen a few times. The chain employs TRBV11-2 and TRBJ1-1; D call uncertain. Germline CDR1 SGHAT, CDR2 FQNNGV. V was cut by 2 bases and J by 2 bases, with 9 bases left in between. The CDR3 has 14 residues. DNA for the CDR3: TGTGCCAGCAGCTTATTTACGGTCAACACTGAAGCTTTCTTT. Protein: CASSLFTVNTEAFF. Full variable domain (outside the CDR3, taken from reference TRBV11-2 and TRBJ1-1): EAGVAQSPRYKIIEKRQSVAFWCNPISGHATLYWYQQILGQGPKLLIQFQNNGVVDDSQLPKDRFSAERLKGVDSTLKIQPAKLEDSAVYLCASSLFTVNTEAFFGQGTRLTVV.

This clonotype was seen repeatedly, ten times or more. V usage is TRBV11-2 and J usage is TRBJ2-1, with 8 positions matching TRBD1. Trimming at V came to 4 bases and at J to 7 bases, leaving 9 bases not matched to a gene. CDR3 length: 15 residues. Germline V gives CDR1 SGHAT, CDR2 FQNNGV. The CDR3 reads CASSSVKGTGNEQFF. As DNA, the CDR3 is TGTGCCAGCAGCTCGGTTAAAGGGACAGGTAATGAGCAGTTCTTC.

This clonotype appeared once. This may be a read error, as it is one base from a much larger clone. The rearrangement links TRBV6-2 or TRBV6-3 to TRBJ2-7; 7 nucleotides agree with TRBD2. Trimming removed 8 bases from V and 5 bases from J; junction bases left unmatched: 6. Germline lookup yields CDR1 MNHEY and CDR2 SVGEGT. The CDR3 extends over 12 amino acids. The CDR3 DNA follows: TGTGCCAGCGGTACCGCGGGGGACGAGCAGTACTTC. Translating gives CASGTAGDEQYF.

Ten or more counts support this clonotype. The gene calls are TRBV28 and TRBJ2-7; D is undetermined. CDR3 size: 14 residues. The V gene's germline CDR1 is MDHEN and CDR2 SYDVKM. V was clipped by 0 bases and J by 4 bases, with 10 bases between them. The CDR3 DNA is TGTGCCAGCAGTTTATGGGGGAAACATTACGAGCAGTACTTC. Encoded protein: CASSLWGKHYEQYF.

This clonotype was detected ten times or more. This chain joins TRBV12-3 or TRBV12-4 and TRBJ2-1, with 10 bases aligning to TRBD2. This CDR3 region has 15 residues. Trimming at V came to 6 bases and at J to 5 bases, leaving 7 bases not matched to a gene. The CDR3 bases are TGTGCCAGCAGAGTTAGCGGGAGGAAGGACAATGAGCAGTTCTTC. Its protein product is CASRVSGRKDNEQFF.

This clonotype appeared once. V and J are TRBV4-3 and TRBJ2-5; TRBD2 matches at 9 bases. The J segment lost 4 bases and the V segment lost 3 bases, leaving 12 bases of the junction unmatched. CDR1 LGHNA and CDR2 YSLEER come from the germline V gene. The CDR3 is 17 residues long. DNA for the CDR3: TGCGCCAGCAGCCAGCGGGTAGCGGGAGTTGGTGGAGAGACCCAGTACTTC. Protein sequence: CASSQRVAGVGGETQYF.

This clonotype was detected ten times or more. The V call is TRBV20-1, the J call TRBJ1-2, with D possibly being TRBD1 (5 bases). The CDR3 has 14 residues. CDR1 and CDR2 from the germline V gene are DFQATT and SNEGSKA (reference sequence). The germline V and J ends were trimmed by 3 bases and 6 bases, with 17 bases remaining between them. The CDR3 is CSASRRRGRDGYTF. The CDR3, as DNA: TGCAGTGCTAGCCGACGGAGGGGAAGAGATGGCTACACCTTC.

This clonotype has a count of ten or more. V usage is TRBV28 and J usage is TRBJ2-3, with D perhaps TRBD1 (5 bases). The germline V gene encodes CDR1 MDHEN and CDR2 SYDVKM. The CDR3 has 14 amino acids. The germline V and J ends were trimmed by 1 base and 5 bases, with 10 bases remaining between them. CDR3 nucleotides: TGTGCCAGCAGTTTATCAGGGCCGATAGATACGCAGTATTTT. Amino acid sequence: CASSLSGPIDTQYF.

The rearrangement links TRBV5-8 to TRBJ2-2; the D gene is possibly TRBD2 (5 bases). Deletions cut 4 bases from V and 7 bases from J, with 17 bases between. From germline, CDR1 is SGHTS and CDR2 YDEGEE. The length of the CDR3 is 15 residues. CDR3 DNA sequence: TGTGCCAGCAGCCAAAGGACGCGGGTAATCGGGGAGCTGTTTTTT. Protein: CASSQRTRVIGELFF.

This clonotype was counted many times. J is TRBJ1-4 and V is TRBV13; no reliable D call. This CDR3 is 15 amino acids long. In germline, CDR1 is PRHDT, CDR2 FYEKMQ (reference sequence). Deletions cut 4 bases from V and 3 bases from J, with 12 bases between. CDR3 DNA sequence: TGTGCCAGCAGCTCGTTGACTCTTGCTAATGAAAAACTGTTTTTT. Encoded protein: CASSSLTLANEKLFF. Looking up the rest from reference TRBV13 and TRBJ1-4 gives the full variable domain: AAGVIQSPRHLIKEKRETATLKCYPIPRHDTVYWYQQGPGQDPQFLISFYEKMQSDKGSIPDRFSAQQFSDYHSELNMSSLELGDSALYFCASSSLTLANEKLFFGSGTQLSVL.

The V gene is TRBV28, the J gene TRBJ1-1, with D maybe TRBD1 (6 bases). This CDR3 region has 15 residues. Germline CDR1 reads MDHEN; CDR2 reads SYDVKM. Trimming took off 4 bases at V and 0 bases at J, with 12 bases between the two ends. CDR3 sequence: CASSSLQGLNTEAFF. The DNA of the CDR3 is TGTGCCAGCAGTTCCTTACAGGGATTGAACACTGAAGCTTTCTTT.

The chain joins TRBV19 to TRBJ2-5; D possibly corresponds to TRBD1 (6 bases). With 5 bases removed from V and 3 bases from J, the gap between germline ends came to 16 bases. The CDR3 consists of 15 residues. Germline loops: CDR1 LNHDA, CDR2 SQIVND (reference sequence). In DNA form, the CDR3 reads TGTGCCAGTAGTCCCAACAGGGTGGGCAAAGAGACCCAGTACTTC. Amino acids: CASSPNRVGKETQYF. Looking up the rest from reference TRBV19 and TRBJ2-5 gives the full variable domain: DGGITQSPKYLFRKEGQNVTLSCEQNLNHDAMYWYRQDPGQGLRLIYYSQIVNDFQKGDIAEGYSVSREKKESFPLTVTSAQKNPTAFYLCASSPNRVGKETQYFGPGTRLLVL.

The count of this clonotype is one. This sequence may be a read error, since a much larger clone differs from it by one base. This sequence joins TRBV7-6 and TRBJ2-1; D is ambiguous. This CDR3 has 15 amino acids. Germline V gene sequence: CDR1 SGHVS, CDR2 FNYEAQ. This CDR3 is CASSSHSEAYNERFF. The DNA for the CDR3 is TGTGCCAGCAGCTCTCATTCAGAGGCCTACAATGAGCGGTTCTTC.

This clonotype was seen at least ten times. The chain uses TRBV11-1 and TRBJ2-7; tentatively, D is TRBD1 or TRBD2 (5 bases each). Germline CDR1 SGHAT, CDR2 FQDESV (reference sequence). V was clipped by 1 base and J by 0 bases, with 13 bases between them. This CDR3 is built from 16 residues. The CDR3 coding sequence is TGTGCCAGCAGCTTAGACGGGGCGGTGAGCTCCTACGAGCAGTACTTC. Translation gives CASSLDGAVSSYEQYF.

This clonotype turned up a few times. The chain joins TRBV28 to TRBJ1-5; 10 bases line up with TRBD1. Trimming at V came to 4 bases and at J to 3 bases, leaving 18 bases not matched to a gene. Germline-derived CDR1 and CDR2 are MDHEN and SYDVKM. CDR3 length equals 20 residues. The CDR3 sequence: CASSSGPGQGTLPLNQPQHF. The CDR3 DNA reads as TGTGCCAGCAGTTCTGGACCGGGACAGGGGACACTACCCCTCAATCAGCCCCAGCATTTT. The full variable domain, with the rest looked up from reference TRBV28 and TRBJ1-5, is DVKVTQSSRYLVKRTGEKVFLECVQDMDHENMFWYRQDPGLGLRLIYFSYDVKMKEKGDIPEGYSVSREKKERFSLILESASTNQTSMYLCASSSGPGQGTLPLNQPQHFGDGTRLSIL.

This sequence joins TRBV5-5 and TRBJ2-1; no firm D call. Germline V gene data show CDR1 as SGHKS and CDR2 as YYEKEE (reference sequence). With 2 bases removed from V and 5 bases from J, the gap between germline ends came to 11 bases. The CDR3 is 14 amino acids. In nucleotides, the CDR3 is TGTGCCAGCAGCTTAATACCAGCGAACAATGAGCAGTTCTTC. Translation gives CASSLIPANNEQFF.

The rearrangement uses TRBV5-8 and TRBJ1-2; maybe TRBD1 (5 bases). V lost 0 bases, J lost 6 bases, and 9 bases lay in between. The CDR3 consists of 13 residues. From germline, CDR1 is SGHTS and CDR2 YDEGEE. The CDR3 sequence is CASSLGDGDGYTF. DNA for the CDR3: TGTGCCAGCAGCTTGGGGGACGGAGATGGCTACACCTTC.

This clonotype was recorded many times. The rearrangement joins TRBV4-2 to TRBJ2-5; 12 bases agree with TRBD2. Germline V gene sequence: CDR1 LGHNA, CDR2 YNFKEQ. Unmatched junction bases numbered 1, after V lost 0 bases and J lost 5 bases. CDR3 length equals 15 residues. DNA of the CDR3: TGTGCCAGCAGCCAAGAGACTAGCGGGAGTGAGACCCAGTACTTC. Translating gives CASSQETSGSETQYF.

In this sample, this clonotype turned up many times. The gene calls are TRBV20-1 and TRBJ2-7; 9 bases map to TRBD2. The trim removed 3 bases at V and 2 bases at J, leaving 8 bases unmatched. Germline V lookup: CDR1 DFQATT, CDR2 SNEGSKA (reference sequence). This CDR3 contains 15 residues. In nucleotides, the CDR3 is TGCAGTGCTAGGGGCCGACTAGCGGCCACCTACGAGCAGTACTTC. It encodes CSARGRLAATYEQYF.